This T cell receptor beta chain was retrieved from a study of blood T cell repertoires in COVID-19. This clone was observed a few times. In the original workflow: Cell counts per sample came from amplifying reference gene primers. Clones were read by immunoSEQ multiplex PCR, and TCRdb kept only the in-frame ones, dropping some. Clonal size and the V and J genes are those of that table, whereas D and trimming came from the DNA. The table shows 200,000 to 250,000 clones, with roughly three quarters occurring only once. The germline gives CDR1 SGHAT, CDR2 FQDESV (reference sequence). This CDR3 contains 15 residues. Deletions cut 5 bases from V and 6 bases from J, with 16 bases between.

The clonotype comes from a woman in her 40s with active or convalescent COVID-19. The sequenced sample consisted of peripheral blood. The rearrangement uses TRBV11-1 and TRBJ2-2, with D tentatively TRBD2 (7 bases). The CDR3 sequence is CASSHSRGGAGELFF. DNA for the CDR3: TGTGCCAGCAGCCACTCCAGGGGAGGGGCCGGGGAGCTGTTTTTT.